The clone carrying this TCR beta chain was counted many times. Its antigen is as yet unknown. RNA transcripts gave rise to amplified TCR beta CDR3 regions. Carried out on the TCR CDR3, a first-round RT-PCR used the HTBI primer set. From the multiplex PCR reads, TCRdb called clonotypes with MiXCR, one entry per CDR3 protein. The profile shows about 560,000 distinct CDR3 sequences, 16% of them singletons. This sample stems from a study of T cells in Graves' hyperthyroidism and ophthalmopathy. On the study more broadly: Prior to any treatment, at the point of initial diagnosis, peripheral blood was collected. Study results and limitations: The model forecast ophthalmopathy, anticipating it by a median about six months before onset.

This receptor was taken from a woman aged 18-30 years with Graves' hyperthyroidism. The sequenced material came from blood.

As DNA, the CDR3 is TGTGCCAGCAGTGAAAGTTGGGGGCCCCCGAGCTCCTACAATGAGCAGTTCTTC. Protein sequence: CASSESWGPPSSYNEQFF. V is TRBV2 and J is TRBJ2-1, with D maybe TRBD1 (6 bases). This CDR3 contains 18 residues. V lost 2 bases to trimming and J lost 0 bases, with 17 bases between them. CDR1 and CDR2 from the germline V gene are SNHLY and FYNNEI.